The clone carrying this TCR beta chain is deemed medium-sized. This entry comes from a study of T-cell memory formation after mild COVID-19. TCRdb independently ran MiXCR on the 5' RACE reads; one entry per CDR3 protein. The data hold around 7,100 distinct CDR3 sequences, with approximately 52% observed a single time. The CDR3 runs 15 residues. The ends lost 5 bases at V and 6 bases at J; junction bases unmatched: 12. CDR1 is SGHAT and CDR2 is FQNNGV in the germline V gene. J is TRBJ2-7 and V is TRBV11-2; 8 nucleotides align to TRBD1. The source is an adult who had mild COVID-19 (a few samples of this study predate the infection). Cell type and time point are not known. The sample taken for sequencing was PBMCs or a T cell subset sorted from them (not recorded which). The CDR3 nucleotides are TGTGCCAGCAGCGGACAACAGGGGGTGGTTTTCGAGCAGTACTTC. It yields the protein CASSGQQGVVFEQYF.